Listed here is a single TCR beta chain. The data were obtained in a study of blood T cell repertoires in COVID-19. Libraries were prepared by immunoSEQ multiplex PCR; TCRdb keeps only in-frame clonotypes and omits some of them. The sample consists of over 350,000 clones, just over 90% of them appearing once. A case of COVID-19 had been met by exposed participants within 2 weeks before study entry. This receptor was identified in a middle-aged woman who had been exposed to COVID-19. Sequenced: PBMCs or T cells enriched from blood (not recorded which).

Here the CDR3 reads CASSLVFWGTRVKETQYF. CDR3 sequence (DNA): TGTGCCAGCAGCTTAGTTTTCTGGGGGACTAGGGTTAAAGAGACCCAGTACTTC. This chain joins TRBV7-8 and TRBJ2-5, with 8 positions matching TRBD2. The CDR3 is made up of 18 amino acids. Germline lookup yields CDR1 SGHVS and CDR2 FQNEAQ. The ends lost 1 base at V and 3 bases at J; junction bases unmatched: 13.